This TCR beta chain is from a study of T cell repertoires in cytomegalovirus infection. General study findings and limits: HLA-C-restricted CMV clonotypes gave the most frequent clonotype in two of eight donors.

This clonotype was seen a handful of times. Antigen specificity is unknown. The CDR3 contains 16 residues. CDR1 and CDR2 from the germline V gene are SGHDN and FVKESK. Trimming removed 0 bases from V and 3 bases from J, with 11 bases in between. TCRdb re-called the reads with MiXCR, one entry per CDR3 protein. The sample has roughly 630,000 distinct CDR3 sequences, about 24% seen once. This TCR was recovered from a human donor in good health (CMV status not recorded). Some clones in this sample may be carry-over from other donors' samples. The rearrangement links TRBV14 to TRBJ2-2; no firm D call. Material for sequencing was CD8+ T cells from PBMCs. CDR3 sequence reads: CASSQDFYHDTGELFF. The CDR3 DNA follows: TGTGCCAGCAGCCAAGATTTTTACCACGACACCGGGGAGCTGTTTTTT.